These T cell receptor beta chains were read from a single sample in a study of T cells after yellow fever vaccination. TCRdb reanalysed the 5' RACE reads using MiXCR and keeps one entry per CDR3 protein. The profile shows some 350,000 distinct CDR3 sequences, 6.2% of them singletons. Sequencing used PBMCs, obtained 5 days after the yellow fever booster vaccination. These receptors were collected from a man aged 25 to 40 who received the YFV17D yellow fever vaccine. The conserved cysteine and the conserved F or W are not part of the CDR3 here. A D gene is named only where the DNA matches it firmly.

d_gene,v_gene,CDR3aa
TRBD1,TRBV6-1,ASSRTGGRWNSPLH
.,TRBV7-2,ASSLWESTDTQY
.,TRBV29-1,SVGEGAYNEQF
.,TRBV6-1,ASSLNLPHSTDTQY
.,TRBV29-1,SVEELSPRRRQPQH
TRBD2,TRBV7-9,ASSISGSTDTQY
.,TRBV9,ASSVAPDSSYEQY
.,TRBV5-5,AISPGMQGGTGELF
.,TRBV5-1,ASSGGNGAYEQY
TRBD1,TRBV6-1,ASSGQGNTGELF
TRBD1,TRBV6-1,ASSLSTGGLPGELF
.,TRBV14,ASSPGGYNQPQH
.,TRBV5-5,ASSLPVMDSAGELF
.,TRBV12-3/TRBV12-4,ASSRGRWGYT
.,TRBV15,ATRQKSSYEQY
.,TRBV11-2,ASSRTGALSSYNEQF
.,TRBV7-9,ASSLVDGELF
TRBD1,TRBV7-9,ASSQDRGIYNEQF
.,TRBV29-1,SVEAGYPDTQY
.,TRBV7-2,ASSSRGVTDTQY
TRBD1,TRBV5-1,ASSLVAGTAYNEQF
.,TRBV11-2,ASSAAFYEQY